These T cell receptor beta chains were read from a single sample in a study of vaccination and CD4 T cells after COVID-19. These receptors are not linked to any known antigen. Each CDR3 protein is one row after TCRdb ran MiXCR on the PCR reads. Here the sample spans some 18,000 distinct CDR3 sequences, about 56% being singletons. The material sequenced was CD4+ T cells from blood, cultured in vitro, taken before SARS-CoV-2 vaccination. The receptors stem from a human donor who had recovered from COVID-19. Both conserved end residues are part of each CDR3. The D gene is left open where the match is weak. A row's size may be missing; if present it is once, few, many or a size class.

CDR3nt	CDR3aa	v_gene	j_gene	abundance	d_gene
TGCAGCGTTGTTCGGGAAATTGAAGCTTTCTTT	CSVVREIEAFF	TRBV29-1	TRBJ1-1	.	.
TGTGCCAGCAGCAAGTCGGGGGGCGCAACTGAAGCTTTCTTT	CASSKSGGATEAFF	TRBV7-2	TRBJ1-1	.	.
TGTGCCAGCAGCAGCGGGACAGGGGGACAGGGGAATCAGCCCCAGCATTTT	CASSSGTGGQGNQPQHF	TRBV6-1	TRBJ1-5	.	TRBD1
TGCAGTGCTAGACCTGGACTAGCGGAAGAGACCCAGTACTTC	CSARPGLAEETQYF	TRBV20-1	TRBJ2-5	.	TRBD2
TGTGCCAGCAGTGAGTTGGATTTGGGAGCTTTCTTT	CASSELDLGAFF	TRBV2	TRBJ1-1	.	.
TGCAGTGCCCCAAACGCGGGGGAAGGAGGCTACACCTTC	CSAPNAGEGGYTF	TRBV20-1	TRBJ1-2	few	.
TGTGCCAGCAGCCCCGGCGGGGTTACCTACGAGCAGTACTTC	CASSPGGVTYEQYF	TRBV6-1	TRBJ2-7	few	.
TGTGCCAGCAGCCACCCGGACACCGGGGGGTATGGCTACACCTTC	CASSHPDTGGYGYTF	TRBV6-2/TRBV6-3	TRBJ1-2	few	.
TGTGCCAGCAATAAGATGCAGGAAGCTTTCTTT	CASNKMQEAFF	TRBV2	TRBJ1-1	.	.
TGTGCGGCGTCCGACAGAAATCAGCCCCAGCATTTT	CAASDRNQPQHF	TRBV6-1	TRBJ1-5	.	.
TGTGCCATCAGTGCGGGGACAGGGTATGGCTACACCTTC	CAISAGTGYGYTF	TRBV10-3	TRBJ1-2	few	TRBD1
TGTGCCAGCAGTTACTCGACAGGGGTGGATGGCTACACCTTC	CASSYSTGVDGYTF	TRBV6-5	TRBJ1-2	.	TRBD1
TGTGCCACCAGTGAACACCCCCCCACAGGGGCTGAGCAGTTCTTC	CATSEHPPTGAEQFF	TRBV24-1	TRBJ2-1	.	TRBD1
TGTGCCAGCAGCATAGCGGGAAGCTCCTACGAGCAGTACTTC	CASSIAGSSYEQYF	TRBV7-2	TRBJ2-7	.	TRBD2
TGTGCCAGCAAACCCCCACGGAGGGACAGGCCACCCCTCCACTTT	CASKPPRRDRPPLHF	TRBV21-1	TRBJ1-6	few	.
TGTGCCAGCAGATGGGACAGGGCCTACGAGCAGTACTTC	CASRWDRAYEQYF	TRBV6-2/TRBV6-3	TRBJ2-7	.	TRBD1
TGCGCCAGCAGCTTGAGGCCCGGGCAAGACAATACAGGTCATGGCTACACCTTC	CASSLRPGQDNTGHGYTF	TRBV5-1	TRBJ1-2	.	.
TGTGCCAGCAGCGACGTGACTAGCGCTACCTACGAGCAGTACTTC	CASSDVTSATYEQYF	TRBV7-6	TRBJ2-7	.	TRBD2
TGTGCCATCAGTGGAAACAAGGCAGATACGCAGTATTTT	CAISGNKADTQYF	TRBV10-3	TRBJ2-3	.	.
TGTGCCACCAGCAGAGAACTCGGGACAGGGAGCTATGGCTACACCTTC	CATSRELGTGSYGYTF	TRBV15	TRBJ1-2	.	TRBD1
TGTGCCAGCAGTGCCATGGGACTAGCGGGAGAATTAGGGACCCAGTACTTC	CASSAMGLAGELGTQYF	TRBV25-1	TRBJ2-5	once	TRBD2
TGTGCCAGCAGTCGGGACAGGGTAAACAATGCTTTCTTT	CASSRDRVNNAFF	TRBV6-1	TRBJ1-1	.	TRBD1